The rows below give T cell receptor beta chains drawn from one sample of a study of T cell responses to AZD1222 COVID-19 vaccine. Profiling relied on immunoSEQ multiplex PCR, and the TCRdb table lists in-frame clones only, not all of them. The profile shows 110,000 or so clones, 85% to 90% of them singletons. Sequencing used peripheral blood, obtained 28 days after the second AZD1222 dose. Every receptor here comes from an adult who received the AZD1222 COVID-19 vaccine. Each CDR3 is given with its conserved first and last residue. Each record gives: V gene, D gene, clone size, J gene, CDR3 DNA, CDR3 protein. D genes are given only for firm matches. The size of a clone is reported for some rows only, either as once, few or many, or as a class for expanded clones.

>TRBV9|NA|NA|TRBJ2-3
TGTGCCAGCAGCGTAGGAGTGGCTAGTAGCACAGATACGCAGTATTTT
CASSVGVASSTDTQYF
>TRBV9|NA|NA|TRBJ1-6
TGTGCCAGCAGCGTAGGAGCTGCAGGCAATTCACCCCTCCACTTT
CASSVGAAGNSPLHF
>TRBV6-1|NA|NA|TRBJ2-6
TGTGCCAGCAGTGAACAGATCAGTGGGGCCAACGTCCTGACTTTC
CASSEQISGANVLTF
>TRBV5-1|TRBD1|NA|TRBJ2-7
TGCGCCAGCAGCTCGACAGACAGGGGATTCGAGCAGTACTTC
CASSSTDRGFEQYF
>TRBV4-1|TRBD1|NA|TRBJ1-2
TGCGCCAGCAGCCAAGATCACAGGGGCTACTATGGCTACACCTTC
CASSQDHRGYYGYTF
>TRBV9|NA|NA|TRBJ2-2
TGTGCCAGCAGCGTATCGCTTCCGCCCGGGGAGCTGTTTTTT
CASSVSLPPGELFF
>TRBV3-1/TRBV3-2|NA|NA|TRBJ2-7
TGTGCCAGCAGGGGGCCAGGGACCTCCTACGAGCAGTACTTC
CASRGPGTSYEQYF
>TRBV5-1|TRBD1|NA|TRBJ2-5
TGCGCCAGCAGCTTGGGGACAGGGGCAGGAGAGACCCAGTACTTC
CASSLGTGAGETQYF
>TRBV11-2|NA|NA|TRBJ2-2
TGTGCCAGCAGCTTTGCAGGGGCGGTAACCGGGGAGCTGTTTTTT
CASSFAGAVTGELFF
>TRBV9|TRBD1|NA|TRBJ1-2
TGTGCCAGCAGCGGCCGAGGACAGGGAAATAACTATGGCTACACCTTC
CASSGRGQGNNYGYTF
>TRBV5-5|TRBD1|NA|TRBJ2-7
TGTGCCAGCAGCTGGGACAGGGGGTACGAGCAGTACTTC
CASSWDRGYEQYF
>TRBV3-1/TRBV3-2|NA|NA|TRBJ1-2
TGTGCCAGCAGCCAAGTGCGTCAGGCTAACTATGGCTACACCTTC
CASSQVRQANYGYTF
>TRBV10-3|NA|NA|TRBJ2-2
TGTGCCATCAGTGCTGTAGGAACCGGGGAGCTGTTTTTT
CAISAVGTGELFF
>TRBV19|TRBD2|NA|TRBJ2-1
TGTGCCAGTACTTATAGAGCCAGCGGGAGGACCTACAATGAGCAGTTCTTC
CASTYRASGRTYNEQFF
>TRBV6-5|NA|NA|TRBJ1-1
TGTGCCAGCAGGGACGCCCTGGGGAGGGGTAGTAGGGCTTTCTTT
CASRDALGRGSRAFF
>TRBV19|NA|NA|TRBJ2-1
TGTGCCAGAAAGGTAAGCAATGAGCAGTTCTTC
CARKVSNEQFF
>TRBV4-1|NA|NA|TRBJ2-1
TGCGCCAGCAGCCAACCCCTACCGGGACCGCGAGCGGGCGGCGAGCAGTTCTTC
CASSQPLPGPRAGGEQFF
>TRBV5-6|TRBD2|few|TRBJ2-3
TGTGCCAGCAGCGCCCAGACTAGCGGGAGCACAGATACGCAGTATTTT
CASSAQTSGSTDTQYF
>TRBV18|TRBD1|NA|TRBJ1-5
TGTGCCAGCTCACCGTCGGGACAGGGGGCCAATCAGCCCCAGCATTTT
CASSPSGQGANQPQHF
>TRBV10-2|TRBD2|NA|TRBJ2-7
TGCGCCAGCAGTGGGGGGGGACTAGAATTTTACTTC
CASSGGGLEFYF
>TRBV28|NA|NA|TRBJ1-1
TGTGCCAGCAGTTCACCCCCATTGGTAACTGAAGCTTTCTTT
CASSSPPLVTEAFF